This TCR beta chain was sequenced for a study of blood T cell repertoires in COVID-19 (dated by TCRdb to 2020 to 2022). Broadly, across the study: The collaborator samples originated in the United States, Italy and Spain and spanned the acute and convalescent phases of COVID-19. The prospective study material was composed of cDNA or gDNA derived from T cells, B-cell-depleted T cells, or PBMCs. Subjects who had been exposed to COVID-19, were actively infected with it, or had recovered from it provided the deeply sampled blood TCRbeta repertoires that made up the dataset. A freely available public database, intended as a resource for researchers studying the immune response to SARS-CoV-2, is where the repertoires were released. Samples came from the ongoing ImmuneRACE study (first 160 participants) plus 1,254 subjects from 6 global collaborators. The sample metadata nearly always contained a de-identified subject ID, COVID-19 status, age in years and sex. Where HLA class I and class II types were available, the types were taken from metadata supplied by the sample provider, not from assay-based typing.

The CDR3 covers 16 residues, taking in both the cysteine and the phenylalanine. The kept DNA is CDR3 alone, 48 bases in frame from the first base. CDR1 and CDR2 are read off the germline V gene as LGHNA and YSLEER. Relative to germline, V is 0 bases shorter and J is 0 bases shorter, with 9 bases between their ends. TCRbeta CDR3 regions were amplified from genomic DNA by means of the immunoSEQ Assay, a bias-controlled multiplex PCR. In the paper's pipeline: The number of nucleated cells in each sample was estimated from the amplification of reference gene primers within the assay. Sequence reads were collapsed and filtered to measure the absolute abundance of every unique TCRbeta CDR3 rearrangement. For each sample, productive Simpson clonality was calculated as the square root of Simpson's diversity index over productive rearrangements. The immuneACCESS repertoire file appears here via TCRdb, limited to in-frame rearrangements. These files lack a portion of the clones; in checked studies, under half of the deficit traces to unresolved V genes, and the cause of the others is not known. That table is the source of V, J and clone size, and D and trimming were worked out from the DNA. The sample yields about 260,000 clones; approximately 88% were counted once. The biggest ten clones account for about 0.7% of the sample.

In regard to this clone: Its antigen is unknown. There are no base qualities to consult, and no much larger clone falls within one base.

Each collaborating institution followed its own protocols to collect whole blood in K2EDTA tubes. Collaborator samples were shipped for TCRbeta analysis as frozen whole blood, isolated PBMCs, or DNA extracted from either sample type. Results and caveats for the whole study, not just this receptor: The amount of clinical and demographic metadata varied by source and participant and was provided uncurated.

The sample consisted of peripheral blood. This clonotype was sampled from a human donor in a cohort sampled during active COVID-19. Recombination connected TRBV4-3 to TRBJ1-3; TRBD1 could be the D gene, as 5 bases match. The nucleotide sequence reads TGCGCCAGCAGCCAAGAGGTGACAGTCTCTGGAAACACCATATATTTT. Translated, it reads CASSQEVTVSGNTIYF.